These 23 T cell receptor beta chains originate from one sample sequenced in a study of T cell responses to AZD1222 COVID-19 vaccine. Assay: immunoSEQ multiplex PCR; the TCRdb copy retains only in-frame clones and omits some. The data show under 150,000 clones, 80% to 90% seen once. Here the sequenced sample was peripheral blood, taken on day 0 of MenACWY control vaccination. The receptors shown here come from an adult in good health.

The chain carries TRBV4-2 and TRBJ2-1; D assignment may be TRBD1 or TRBD2 (7 bases each). The CDR3 consists of 17 residues. V lost 0 bases, J lost 6 bases, and 18 bases lay in between. Germline loops: CDR1 LGHNA, CDR2 YNFKEQ. CDR3 DNA: TGTGCCAGCAGCCAAGAACGGGGTGGGAGGGGGCGCAATGAGCAGTTCTTC. Its protein is CASSQERGGRGRNEQFF.

The V and J genes are TRBV4-3 and TRBJ1-4, with D unclear. There are 19 residues in the CDR3. Germline V gene lookup returns CDR1 LGHNA and CDR2 YSLEER. Trimming left V 1 base short and J 0 bases short, with 18 bases between. Here the CDR3 DNA reads TGCGCCAGCAGCCAAGGGGCTCCTGGCCTTTATGCAACTAATGAAAAACTGTTTTTT. Translation: CASSQGAPGLYATNEKLFF.

This rearrangement joins TRBV5-1 to TRBJ1-1; D is unclear. From germline, CDR1 is SGHRS and CDR2 YFSETQ. The CDR3 is 13 amino acids. V shed 2 bases and J shed 1 base, with 6 bases lying between them. DNA for the CDR3: TGCGCCAGCAGCTTTCGGGGGAACACTGAAGCTTTCTTT. It codes for CASSFRGNTEAFF.

This chain uses TRBV7-3 with TRBJ1-2; tentatively, D is TRBD1 (6 bases). Trimming pared 5 bases from V and 7 bases from J, leaving 17 bases between. The germline gives CDR1 SGHTA, CDR2 FQGTGA. The length of the CDR3 is 14 residues. CDR3 DNA: TGTGCCAGCAGCCCAGGGGTTTCGGGAGGTGGCTACACCTTC. Translation gives CASSPGVSGGGYTF.

The chain has TRBV9 and TRBJ2-3, with 12 bases aligning to TRBD2. Germline V gives CDR1 SGDLS, CDR2 YYNGEE. V gave up 4 bases and J gave up 4 bases; unmatched junction bases: 13. The CDR3 is 18 residues long. Here the CDR3 DNA reads TGTGCCAGCAGCACCAGACTCAGGACTAGCGGGGCGCCAGATACGCAGTATTTT. It translates to CASSTRLRTSGAPDTQYF.

The rearrangement links TRBV7-2 to TRBJ2-2; 15 bases match TRBD2. CDR3 length equals 17 residues. The germline V gene has CDR1 SGHTA and CDR2 FQGNSA. CDR3 DNA sequence: TGTGCGTTGTCGGCGGTGGGACTAGCGGGGGGCACCGGGGAGCTGTTTTTT. Amino acid sequence: CALSAVGLAGGTGELFF.

This clone has just one count. The V call is TRBV20-1, the J call TRBJ1-1; weak D call: TRBD1 (5 bases). In germline, CDR1 is DFQATT, CDR2 SNEGSKA (reference sequence). The CDR3 is 15 residues long. V was pared by 3 bases and J by 5 bases, with 19 bases between. CDR3 sequence reads: CSASGARWAGTEAFF. The CDR3 nucleotides are TGCAGTGCTAGTGGGGCAAGGTGGGCGGGGACTGAAGCTTTCTTT.

The J gene is TRBJ2-7, the V gene TRBV28, with 7 bases identical to TRBD2. The CDR3 covers 14 residues. Germline V gene lookup returns CDR1 MDHEN and CDR2 SYDVKM. Losses at the gene ends were 7 bases for V and 6 bases for J; bases not matched to a gene: 12. CDR3 residues: CASTITGGSLEQYF. The DNA of the CDR3 is TGTGCCAGCACCATCACGGGGGGTTCGCTCGAGCAGTACTTC.

The genes are TRBV7-3 and TRBJ2-3; 11 bases are a match to TRBD2. The V segment lost 4 bases and the J segment 0 bases; nucleotides outside the gene matches: 15. Per germline, CDR1 SGHTA and CDR2 FQGTGA. CDR3 length: 20 amino acids. The CDR3 region has the DNA TGTGCCAGCAGCTCCCGACTAGCGGGGCTTCCAGGTGCTAGCACAGATACGCAGTATTTT. Amino acids: CASSSRLAGLPGASTDTQYF. The whole variable domain, filled in from reference TRBV7-3 and TRBJ2-3, reads GAGVSQTPSNKVTEKGKYVELRCDPISGHTALYWYRQSLGQGPEFLIYFQGTGAADDSGLPNDRFFAVRPEGSVSTLKIQRTERGDSAVYLCASSSRLAGLPGASTDTQYFGPGTRLTVL.

Details on this clone: The same CDR3 can be traced to other DNA sequences in this sample. This chain connects TRBV3-1 (or the pseudogene TRBV3-2) to TRBJ1-5; D gene ambiguous. V lost 3 bases and J lost 5, with 5 bases in between. Germline V gene lookup returns CDR1 LGHDT and CDR2 YNNKEL (reference sequence). CDR3 length: 12 residues. DNA of the CDR3: TGTGCCAGCAGCCAGGGTGATCAGCCCCAGCATTTT. Its translation is CASSQGDQPQHF.

The J gene is TRBJ2-7, the V gene TRBV4-2; a weak D match, TRBD2 (5 bases). The germline gives CDR1 LGHNA, CDR2 YNFKEQ. V was cut by 3 bases and J by 4 bases, with 10 bases left in between. The CDR3 runs 13 residues. CDR3 sequence (DNA): TGTGCCAGCAGCCATGCCGGAGGTTACGAGCAGTACTTC. This codes for CASSHAGGYEQYF.

The rearrangement links TRBV19 to TRBJ1-4, with a tentative D call TRBD1 (6 bases). The germline V and J ends were trimmed by 3 bases and 5 bases, with 16 bases remaining between them. CDR3 size: 16 residues. Germline CDR1 and CDR2: LNHDA and SQIVND (reference sequence). The CDR3 protein is CASSILLGQGNEKLFF. The CDR3 region has the DNA TGTGCCAGTAGTATTCTTCTGGGACAAGGAAATGAAAAACTGTTTTTT.

The chain is built from TRBV7-2 and TRBJ1-4, with TRBD1 as a possible D gene (5 bases). CDR1 and CDR2 (germline): SGHTA, FQGNSA. The CDR3 sequence is 15 residues long. V lost 5 bases and J 3 bases, leaving 13 bases between the germline ends. CDR3 coding DNA: TGTGCCAGCAGCCTCATAGTAGGGGCTAATGAAAAACTGTTTTTT. Protein product: CASSLIVGANEKLFF.

V is TRBV7-6 and J is TRBJ2-2; D might be TRBD1 (5 bases). Germline CDR1 SGHVS, CDR2 FNYEAQ. The CDR3 has 15 residues. V was trimmed by 1 base and J by 4 bases, leaving 10 bases between them. The CDR3: CASSLGGRPTGELFF. CDR3 nucleotide sequence: TGTGCCAGCAGCTTAGGGGGCAGACCCACCGGGGAGCTGTTTTTT.

The sample holds one count of this clone. V is TRBV4-3 and J is TRBJ2-7; 13 bases align to TRBD2. This CDR3 comprises 15 residues. J lost 3 bases, V lost 3 bases, and 2 bases had no gene match. CDR1 LGHNA and CDR2 YSLEER come from the germline V gene. The CDR3 DNA reads as TGCGCCAGCAGCCACGGGACTAGCGGGGACTACGAGCAGTACTTC. Translation: CASSHGTSGDYEQYF.

The chain uses TRBV7-9 and TRBJ1-2, with 8 bases that match TRBD1. There are 14 residues in the CDR3. The junction had 6 bases not matched to a gene; V was cut back by 5 bases and J by 4 bases. The germline gives CDR1 SEHNR, CDR2 FQNEAQ (reference sequence). The CDR3, as DNA: TGTGCCAGCAGCCCAGGGGGCACGCCCTATGGCTACACCTTC. Translating gives CASSPGGTPYGYTF.

This clone was observed a single time. The V call is TRBV12-3 or TRBV12-4, the J call TRBJ1-3; D not certain. This CDR3 region has 13 residues. V was shortened by 6 bases and J by 0 bases, with 6 bases between the two germline ends. The CDR3 region is CASSPTSGNTIYF. DNA for the CDR3: TGTGCCAGCAGCCCGACCTCTGGAAACACCATATATTTT.

The chain couples TRBV7-9 to TRBJ1-5; D uncertain. V was cut by 1 base and J by 6 bases, with 7 bases left in between. This CDR3 is built from 13 residues. Germline assignment: CDR1 SEHNR and CDR2 FQNEAQ (reference sequence). This chain's CDR3 is CASSLGGGQPQHF. CDR3 nucleotides: TGTGCCAGCAGCTTAGGTGGTGGTCAGCCCCAGCATTTT.

This clone was detected a few times. This chain uses TRBV2 with TRBJ1-2; 9 nucleotides match TRBD1. Per the germline V gene, CDR1 is SNHLY and CDR2 is FYNNEI. The V and J ends lost 4 bases and 7 bases, in that order; junction bases with no gene match: 10. CDR3 length: 15 amino acids. This chain's CDR3 is CASSAGTGKAFGYTF. The CDR3 bases are TGTGCCAGCAGTGCGGGGACAGGGAAGGCTTTTGGCTACACCTTC.

The chain combines TRBV7-8 with TRBJ1-5; TRBD1 might be the D (5 bases). Per the germline V gene, CDR1 is SGHVS and CDR2 is FQNEAQ. CDR3 length: 18 residues. Between the trimmed V and J ends, which lost 1 base and 2 bases, there was a span of 18 bases. CDR3 bases: TGTGCCAGCAGCTTAGAGGGGCGAAATTTTGGTCGCAATCAGCCCCAGCATTTT. Protein: CASSLEGRNFGRNQPQHF.

V is TRBV27 and J is TRBJ1-2; TRBD1 matches 7 bases. Germline V gene data show CDR1 as MNHEY and CDR2 as SMNVEV (reference sequence). V gave up 4 bases and J gave up 6 bases; unmatched junction bases: 8. CDR3 length equals 14 residues. The CDR3 DNA sequence: TGTGCCAGCAGTTCCGGACAGGTTCAACATGGCTACACCTTC. Protein: CASSSGQVQHGYTF.

In this sample, this clone turned up once. The chain has TRBV4-2 and TRBJ1-2; tentatively, D is TRBD1 (6 bases). Germline V gene sequence: CDR1 LGHNA, CDR2 YNFKEQ. This CDR3 is built from 15 residues. Between the trimmed V and J ends, which lost 4 bases and 6 bases, there was a span of 18 bases. This chain's CDR3 is CASSPSNRERDGYTF. The CDR3, as DNA: TGTGCCAGCAGCCCATCGAACAGGGAGAGGGATGGCTACACCTTC.

This rearrangement joins TRBV11-2 to TRBJ1-2; the D is unclear. Germline assignment: CDR1 SGHAT and CDR2 FQNNGV. V was clipped by 6 bases and J by 5 bases, with 13 bases between them. The CDR3 is 13 residues long. CDR3 loop: CASSPSGPYGYTF. The DNA of the CDR3 is TGTGCCAGCAGTCCTAGCGGGCCTTATGGCTACACCTTC.